The rows below give T cell receptor beta chains drawn from one sample of a study of CXCR4 blockade with PD-1 therapy in pancreatic cancer. TCRdb's copy holds only in-frame clones and misses some; the assay was immunoSEQ multiplex PCR. Of about 3,500 clones listed, around 50% are singletons. The sample was tumor tissue. The receptors originated from a human donor with pancreatic ductal adenocarcinoma. Each CDR3 is given with its conserved first and last residue. The order of the fields is D gene, V gene, clone size, J gene, CDR3 DNA, CDR3 protein. D genes are given only for firm matches. Expanded clones get a size class; other rows say once, few or many, or leave the size out.

D gene: TRBD1; V gene: TRBV29-1; clone size: .; J gene: TRBJ2-5; CDR3 DNA: TGCAGCGTGGAAGGACAGGGAGGCGAGACCCAGTACTTC; CDR3 protein: CSVEGQGGETQYF
D gene: .; V gene: TRBV28; clone size: .; J gene: TRBJ2-4; CDR3 DNA: TGTGCCAGCAGTTTGGTACGGCTCAAAAACATTCAGTACTTC; CDR3 protein: CASSLVRLKNIQYF
D gene: .; V gene: TRBV19; clone size: .; J gene: TRBJ2-5; CDR3 DNA: TGTGCCAGTAGTGCCACGAGACAAGAGACCCAGTACTTC; CDR3 protein: CASSATRQETQYF
D gene: TRBD1; V gene: TRBV6-8; clone size: medium-sized; J gene: TRBJ1-4; CDR3 DNA: TGTGCCATCAGTGACTGGGACAGGAAACTGTTTTTT; CDR3 protein: CAISDWDRKLFF
D gene: .; V gene: TRBV11-3; clone size: few; J gene: TRBJ1-4; CDR3 DNA: TGTGCCAGCAGCTTAGGGGTAACTAATGAAAAACTGTTTTTT; CDR3 protein: CASSLGVTNEKLFF
D gene: .; V gene: TRBV11-1; clone size: .; J gene: TRBJ1-5; CDR3 DNA: TGTGCCAGCAGCTTAGGGGCCGGGAAAAATCAGCCCCAGCATTTT; CDR3 protein: CASSLGAGKNQPQHF
D gene: .; V gene: TRBV25-1; clone size: .; J gene: TRBJ2-1; CDR3 DNA: TGTGCCAGCACACAAGCGACCAATGAGCAGTTCTTC; CDR3 protein: CASTQATNEQFF
D gene: .; V gene: TRBV7-6; clone size: .; J gene: TRBJ1-1; CDR3 DNA: TGTGCCAGCAGCTTGGATAATACGAACACTGAAGCTTTCTTT; CDR3 protein: CASSLDNTNTEAFF
D gene: .; V gene: TRBV14; clone size: .; J gene: TRBJ2-3; CDR3 DNA: TGTGCCAGCAGCCGTCCGACGGGGGGCACAGATACGCAGTATTTT; CDR3 protein: CASSRPTGGTDTQYF
D gene: .; V gene: TRBV19; clone size: .; J gene: TRBJ2-1; CDR3 DNA: TGTGCCAGTAGTAGGGGCTGGAAACCCTCCTACAATGAGCAGTTCTTC; CDR3 protein: CASSRGWKPSYNEQFF
D gene: .; V gene: TRBV6-8; clone size: .; J gene: TRBJ2-1; CDR3 DNA: TGTGCCAGCAGTGTGAGCTACCCCTACAATGAGCAGTTCTTC; CDR3 protein: CASSVSYPYNEQFF
D gene: TRBD1; V gene: TRBV29-1; clone size: .; J gene: TRBJ1-3; CDR3 DNA: TGCAGCGTTGGGGAGACAGGGAGGAACACCATATATTTT; CDR3 protein: CSVGETGRNTIYF
D gene: TRBD1; V gene: TRBV11-3; clone size: .; J gene: TRBJ2-1; CDR3 DNA: TGTGCCAGCAGCGGATATCTGGGACAGGGTGAGCAGTTCTTC; CDR3 protein: CASSGYLGQGEQFF
D gene: .; V gene: TRBV9; clone size: few; J gene: TRBJ2-1; CDR3 DNA: TGTGCCAGCAGCGTGGCTTGGGGGGCTTGGGGTGAGCAGTTCTTC; CDR3 protein: CASSVAWGAWGEQFF
D gene: .; V gene: TRBV6-8; clone size: .; J gene: TRBJ2-1; CDR3 DNA: TGTGCCAGCAGTGTTTCTCAGGGAGTCTACAATGAGCAGTTCTTC; CDR3 protein: CASSVSQGVYNEQFF
D gene: .; V gene: TRBV6-8; clone size: .; J gene: TRBJ1-3; CDR3 DNA: TGTGCCAGCAGTCTCATGGGATACTCTGGAAACACCATATATTTT; CDR3 protein: CASSLMGYSGNTIYF
D gene: TRBD2; V gene: TRBV18; clone size: .; J gene: TRBJ2-7; CDR3 DNA: TGTGCCAGCTCACCACCGATGCGGGAGAGTTTCGAGCAGTACTTC; CDR3 protein: CASSPPMRESFEQYF
D gene: TRBD1; V gene: TRBV18; clone size: .; J gene: TRBJ2-7; CDR3 DNA: TGTGCCAGCTCACCGCTTCGGACAGGGGGCGAGCAGTACTTC; CDR3 protein: CASSPLRTGGEQYF
D gene: .; V gene: TRBV11-3; clone size: few; J gene: TRBJ1-4; CDR3 DNA: TGTGCCAGCAGCTCGAGGAGAACTAATGAAAAACTGTTTTTT; CDR3 protein: CASSSRRTNEKLFF
D gene: .; V gene: TRBV19; clone size: .; J gene: TRBJ1-3; CDR3 DNA: TGTGCCAGTAGCCGAGGGGGTCCTGGAAACACCATATATTTT; CDR3 protein: CASSRGGPGNTIYF
D gene: TRBD2; V gene: TRBV23-1; clone size: few; J gene: TRBJ2-5; CDR3 DNA: TGCGCCAGCAGCTTGGTTGAGGGAGGGGAAGAGACCCAGTACTTC; CDR3 protein: CASSLVEGGEETQYF
D gene: TRBD2; V gene: TRBV5-1; clone size: .; J gene: TRBJ2-1; CDR3 DNA: TGCGCCAGCAGCTTGTCCCTAGCGGGAGGGGCCAATGAGCAGTTCTTC; CDR3 protein: CASSLSLAGGANEQFF
D gene: .; V gene: TRBV11-3; clone size: .; J gene: TRBJ2-5; CDR3 DNA: TGTGCCAGCAGCCCCCAAGTGGGGCTGGAGACCCAGTACTTC; CDR3 protein: CASSPQVGLETQYF
D gene: .; V gene: TRBV19; clone size: .; J gene: TRBJ2-7; CDR3 DNA: TGTGCCAGTAGTATAGTCTCCACAGGGTTGCACGAGCAGTACTTC; CDR3 protein: CASSIVSTGLHEQYF
D gene: .; V gene: TRBV28; clone size: .; J gene: TRBJ2-2; CDR3 DNA: TGTGCCAGCAAAGAGCGAGGCACCGGGGAGCTGTTTTTT; CDR3 protein: CASKERGTGELFF
D gene: TRBD1; V gene: TRBV5-1; clone size: .; J gene: TRBJ2-7; CDR3 DNA: TGCGCCAGCAGAATCGACAGGGTGAGAGGAGAGCAGTACTTC; CDR3 protein: CASRIDRVRGEQYF
D gene: TRBD1; V gene: TRBV30; clone size: .; J gene: TRBJ2-5; CDR3 DNA: TGTGCCTGGGACAGGGACAACCAAGAGACCCAGTACTTC; CDR3 protein: CAWDRDNQETQYF